This T cell receptor (beta chain) was recorded in a study of cytomegalovirus exposure and HLA in healthy donors (dated by TCRdb to about 2017). At the level of the whole study: According to a later analysis, the 120 or so validation repertoires were produced on the same platform as the roughly 720 repertoires of the first cohort. In addition to the first cohort of approximately 670 subjects, a separate validation cohort of 130 or so different subjects was used. The study aimed to test whether cataloging public T cell receptors could reveal signatures of past pathogen exposure. The study combined high-throughput TCR immunosequencing, statistical association of individual TCRs with disease status, and machine learning to predict cytomegalovirus infection status. The investigation overall reported the following: The authors suggested that the approach could potentially be extended to other disease states and immunological phenotypes. A later analysis had no HLA typing for the validation cohort, so co-occurrence there was scored across all 120 repertoires. Of the cluster scores, about 94% were above 0 in a later analysis, which found that TCRs clustered in the first cohort also tended to co-occur in the approximately 120 validation repertoires. Most TCR sequences were seen in very few donors, while some public TCRs were found in many individuals. Cytomegalovirus status was reported to be diagnosed by the classifier with high specificity and sensitivity in both the original and validation cohorts. The study listed approximately 160 TCR beta chains as associated with cytomegalovirus. In vitro tests confirmed that a few of the cytomegalovirus-associated TCR beta chains recognize cytomegalovirus antigens.

Worth noting for this clone: Its specific antigen is unknown. Qualities for individual bases were not recorded, and no much larger clone is one base off.

Separate from the roughly 700-subject first cohort, the validation cohort of about 110 subjects was the group to which the donors belonged. Library method: the immunoSEQ multiplex PCR assay. The original pipeline was this. A statistical classification framework was built for diagnosing cytomegalovirus status from the catalog of TCR beta chain sequences. This immuneACCESS table, as held by TCRdb, lists in-frame sequences with V and J called but not all clones. Of the missing ones, under half trace to an unresolved V gene in checked studies; the others have no known cause. V, J and clone size are taken as reported in that table, and D and trimming were inferred from the DNA itself. In all, the sample holds about 56,000 clones, and around 96% of those were seen once. The ten largest clones take up 1.2% of the sample. The CDR3 has 13 amino acids, counting the end cysteine and phenylalanine. Of the read, only the CDR3 DNA is kept; its 39 bases are in frame from base 1. The V end loses 1 base and the J end loses 4 bases, and a stretch of 7 bases separates them. CDR1 and CDR2, per the germline V gene, are SGHAT and FQNNGV.

Sequencing was carried out using PBMCs. The sequence was collected from a young woman in good health and CMV-seronegative. The rearranged chain carries TRBV11-2 and TRBJ1-2, with an unclear D gene assignment. The nucleotides are TGTGCCAGCAGCTTAGGCGGGTCCTATGGCTACACCTTC. This translates into CASSLGGSYGYTF.